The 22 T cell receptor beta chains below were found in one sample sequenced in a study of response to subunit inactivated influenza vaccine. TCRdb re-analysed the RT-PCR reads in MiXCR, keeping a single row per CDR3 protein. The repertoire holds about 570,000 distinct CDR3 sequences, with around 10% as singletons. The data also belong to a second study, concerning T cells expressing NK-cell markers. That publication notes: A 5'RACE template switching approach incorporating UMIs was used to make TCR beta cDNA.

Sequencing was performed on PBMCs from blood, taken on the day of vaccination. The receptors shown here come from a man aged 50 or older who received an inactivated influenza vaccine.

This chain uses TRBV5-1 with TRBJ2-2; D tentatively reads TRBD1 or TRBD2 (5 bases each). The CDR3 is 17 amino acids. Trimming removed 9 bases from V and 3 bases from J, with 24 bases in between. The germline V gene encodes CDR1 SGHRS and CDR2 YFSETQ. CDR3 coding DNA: TGCGCCACCCACCCCGGAGGCAGGGATGACGACACCGGGGAGCTGTTTTTT. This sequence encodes CATHPGGRDDDTGELFF.

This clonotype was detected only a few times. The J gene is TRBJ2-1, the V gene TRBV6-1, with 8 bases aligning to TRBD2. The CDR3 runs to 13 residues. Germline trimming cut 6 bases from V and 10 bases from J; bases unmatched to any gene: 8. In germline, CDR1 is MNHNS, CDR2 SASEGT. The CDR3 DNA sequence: TGTGCCAGCAGCATGCGGGGGGCTCGGGAGCAGTTCTTC. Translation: CASSMRGAREQFF.

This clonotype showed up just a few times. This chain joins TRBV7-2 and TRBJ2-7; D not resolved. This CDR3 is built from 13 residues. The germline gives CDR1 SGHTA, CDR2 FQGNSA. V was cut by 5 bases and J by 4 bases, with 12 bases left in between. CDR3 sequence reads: CASSRAPGYEQYF. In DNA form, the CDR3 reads TGTGCCAGCAGCAGAGCACCCGGTTACGAGCAGTACTTC. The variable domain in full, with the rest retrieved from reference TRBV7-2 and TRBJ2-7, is GAGVSQSPSNKVTEKGKDVELRCDPISGHTALYWYRQSLGQGLEFLIYFQGNSAPDKSGLPSDRFSAERTGGSVSTLTIQRTQQEDSAVYLCASSRAPGYEQYFGPGTRLTVT.

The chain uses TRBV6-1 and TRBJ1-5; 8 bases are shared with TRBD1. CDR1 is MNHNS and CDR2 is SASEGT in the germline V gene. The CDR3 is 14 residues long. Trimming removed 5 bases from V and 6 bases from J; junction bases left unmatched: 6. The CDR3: CASSTTGAGQPQHF. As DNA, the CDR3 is TGTGCCAGCAGTACGACAGGGGCTGGTCAGCCCCAGCATTTT.

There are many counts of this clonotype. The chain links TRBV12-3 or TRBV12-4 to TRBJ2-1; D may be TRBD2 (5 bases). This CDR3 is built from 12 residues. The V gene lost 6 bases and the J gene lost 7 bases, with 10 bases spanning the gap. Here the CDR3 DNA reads TGTGCCAGCAGCAATAGCGTAAATGAGCAGTTCTTC. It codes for CASSNSVNEQFF.

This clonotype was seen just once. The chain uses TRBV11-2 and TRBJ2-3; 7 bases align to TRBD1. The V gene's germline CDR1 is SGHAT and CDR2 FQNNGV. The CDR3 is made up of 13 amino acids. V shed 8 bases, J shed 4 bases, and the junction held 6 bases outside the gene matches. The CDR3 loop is CASLVGGPDTQYF. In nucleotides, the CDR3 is TGTGCCAGCTTAGTAGGGGGCCCAGATACGCAGTATTTT.

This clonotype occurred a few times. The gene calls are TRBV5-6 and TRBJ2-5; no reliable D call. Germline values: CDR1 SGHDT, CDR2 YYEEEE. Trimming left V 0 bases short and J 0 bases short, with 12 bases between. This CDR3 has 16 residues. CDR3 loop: CASSLELSRHQETQYF. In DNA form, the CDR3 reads TGTGCCAGCAGCTTGGAACTTAGTCGGCACCAAGAGACCCAGTACTTC.

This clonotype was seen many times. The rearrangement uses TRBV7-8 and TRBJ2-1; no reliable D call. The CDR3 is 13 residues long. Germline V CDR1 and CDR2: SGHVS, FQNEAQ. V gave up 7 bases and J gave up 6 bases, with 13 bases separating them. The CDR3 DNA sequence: TGTGCCAGCACCTACGTCGGCAGCAATGAGCAGTTCTTC. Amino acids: CASTYVGSNEQFF.

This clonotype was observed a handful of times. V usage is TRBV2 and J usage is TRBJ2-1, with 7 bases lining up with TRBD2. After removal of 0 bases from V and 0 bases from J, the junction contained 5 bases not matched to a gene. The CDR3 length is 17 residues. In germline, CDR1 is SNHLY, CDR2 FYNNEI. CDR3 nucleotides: TGTGCCAGCAGTGAAGCGCGGGAGCGGAGCTCCTACAATGAGCAGTTCTTC. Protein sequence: CASSEARERSSYNEQFF.

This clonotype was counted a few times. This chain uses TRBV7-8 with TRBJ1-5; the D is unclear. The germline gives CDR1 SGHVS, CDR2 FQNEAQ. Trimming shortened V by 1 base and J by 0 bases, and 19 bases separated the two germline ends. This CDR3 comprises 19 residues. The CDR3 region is CASSLGPVLHPYSNQPQHF. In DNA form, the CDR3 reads TGTGCCAGCAGCTTAGGTCCAGTACTTCATCCTTATAGCAATCAGCCCCAGCATTTT.

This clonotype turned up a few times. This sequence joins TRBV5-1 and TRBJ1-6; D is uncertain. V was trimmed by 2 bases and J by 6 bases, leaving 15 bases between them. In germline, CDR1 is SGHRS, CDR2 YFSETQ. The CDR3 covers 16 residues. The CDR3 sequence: CASSLRDGVSNSPLHF. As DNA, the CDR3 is TGCGCCAGCAGCTTACGAGACGGGGTGTCTAATTCACCCCTCCACTTT.

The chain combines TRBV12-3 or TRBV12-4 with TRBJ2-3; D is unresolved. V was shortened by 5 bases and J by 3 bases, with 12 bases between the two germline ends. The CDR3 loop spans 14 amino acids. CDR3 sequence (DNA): TGTGCCAGCAGTCTACGGGCGCGGACAGATACGCAGTATTTT. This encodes CASSLRARTDTQYF.

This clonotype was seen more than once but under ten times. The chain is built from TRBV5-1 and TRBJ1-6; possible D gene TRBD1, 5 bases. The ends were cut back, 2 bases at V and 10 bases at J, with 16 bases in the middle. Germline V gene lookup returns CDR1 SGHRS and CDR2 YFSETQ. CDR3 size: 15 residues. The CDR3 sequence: CASSLSPTGASPLHF. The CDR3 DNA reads TGCGCCAGCAGCTTATCCCCTACAGGAGCCTCACCCCTCCACTTT.

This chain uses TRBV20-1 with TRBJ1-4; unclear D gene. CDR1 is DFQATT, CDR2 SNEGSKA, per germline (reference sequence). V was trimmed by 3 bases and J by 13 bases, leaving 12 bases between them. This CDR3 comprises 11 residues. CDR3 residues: CSARSDWGLFF. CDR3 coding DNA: TGCAGTGCTAGGTCTGACTGGGGACTGTTTTTT.

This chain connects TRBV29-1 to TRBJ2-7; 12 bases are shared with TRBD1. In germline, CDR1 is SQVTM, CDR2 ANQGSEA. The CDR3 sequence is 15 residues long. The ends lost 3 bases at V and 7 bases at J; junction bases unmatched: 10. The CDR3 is CSVDAPGTGGDEQYF. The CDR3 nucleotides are TGCAGCGTTGATGCCCCCGGGACAGGGGGCGATGAGCAGTACTTC.

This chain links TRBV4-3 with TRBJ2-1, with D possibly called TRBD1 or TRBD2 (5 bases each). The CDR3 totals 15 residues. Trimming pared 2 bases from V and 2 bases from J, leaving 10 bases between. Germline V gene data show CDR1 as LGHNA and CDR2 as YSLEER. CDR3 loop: CASSQTRGTYNEQFF. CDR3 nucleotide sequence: TGCGCCAGCAGCCAAACTAGGGGAACCTACAATGAGCAGTTCTTC.

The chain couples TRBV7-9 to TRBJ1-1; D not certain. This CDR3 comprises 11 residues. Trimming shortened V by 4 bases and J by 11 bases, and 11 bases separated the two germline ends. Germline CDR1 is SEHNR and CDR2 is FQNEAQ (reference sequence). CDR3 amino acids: CASSSHERAFF. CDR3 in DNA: TGTGCCAGCAGCTCACATGAGAGGGCTTTCTTT.

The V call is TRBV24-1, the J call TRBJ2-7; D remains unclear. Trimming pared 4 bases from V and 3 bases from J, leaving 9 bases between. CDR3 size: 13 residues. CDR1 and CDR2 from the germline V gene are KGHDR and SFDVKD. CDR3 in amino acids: CATSDSPNYEQYF. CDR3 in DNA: TGTGCCACCAGTGACTCACCTAACTACGAGCAGTACTTC.

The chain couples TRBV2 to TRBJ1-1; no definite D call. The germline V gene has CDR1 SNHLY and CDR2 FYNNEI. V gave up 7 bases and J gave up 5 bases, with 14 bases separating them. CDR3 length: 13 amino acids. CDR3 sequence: CASTEGPRTEAFF. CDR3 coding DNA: TGTGCCAGCACTGAGGGCCCGCGGACTGAAGCTTTCTTT.

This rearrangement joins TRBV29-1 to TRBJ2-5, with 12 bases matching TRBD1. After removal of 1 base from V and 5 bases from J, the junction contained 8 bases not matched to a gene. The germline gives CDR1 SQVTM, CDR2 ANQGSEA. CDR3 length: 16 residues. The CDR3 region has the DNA TGCAGCGTTGAAGCTCCGGGACAGGGGGCGGGGGAGACCCAGTACTTC. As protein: CSVEAPGQGAGETQYF.

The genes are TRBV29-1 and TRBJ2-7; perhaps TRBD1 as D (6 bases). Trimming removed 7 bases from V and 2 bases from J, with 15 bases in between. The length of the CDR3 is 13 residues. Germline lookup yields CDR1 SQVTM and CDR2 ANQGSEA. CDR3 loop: CSANRAGTYEQYF. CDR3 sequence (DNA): TGCAGCGCCAACAGGGCTGGAACCTACGAGCAGTACTTC.

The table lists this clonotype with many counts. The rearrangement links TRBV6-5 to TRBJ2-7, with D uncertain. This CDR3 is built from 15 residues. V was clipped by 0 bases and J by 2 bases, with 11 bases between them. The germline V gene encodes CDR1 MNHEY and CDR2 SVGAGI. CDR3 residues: CASSYSQVGTYEQYF. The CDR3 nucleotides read TGTGCCAGCAGTTACTCCCAGGTTGGCACCTACGAGCAGTACTTC.